The subject of this entry is one T cell receptor (beta chain). These data come from a study of T cell changes during pregnancy in multiple sclerosis. Trimming removed 0 bases at V and 8 bases at J, with 9 bases between. The CDR3 totals 13 residues. Germline V gene lookup returns CDR1 SGDLS and CDR2 YYNGEE. Libraries were prepared by immunoSEQ multiplex PCR; TCRdb keeps only in-frame clonotypes and omits some of them. The table records about 100,000 clones, 91% of them present only once. The material was peripheral blood, obtained in the second trimester of pregnancy. The rearrangement links TRBV9 to TRBJ1-5; D remains unclear. This TCR derives from a female donor with multiple sclerosis, enrolled in a pregnancy study. CDR3 nucleotide sequence: TGTGCCAGCAGCGTAGGCGGGGAGGAGCCCCAGCATTTT. Residues: CASSVGGEEPQHF.